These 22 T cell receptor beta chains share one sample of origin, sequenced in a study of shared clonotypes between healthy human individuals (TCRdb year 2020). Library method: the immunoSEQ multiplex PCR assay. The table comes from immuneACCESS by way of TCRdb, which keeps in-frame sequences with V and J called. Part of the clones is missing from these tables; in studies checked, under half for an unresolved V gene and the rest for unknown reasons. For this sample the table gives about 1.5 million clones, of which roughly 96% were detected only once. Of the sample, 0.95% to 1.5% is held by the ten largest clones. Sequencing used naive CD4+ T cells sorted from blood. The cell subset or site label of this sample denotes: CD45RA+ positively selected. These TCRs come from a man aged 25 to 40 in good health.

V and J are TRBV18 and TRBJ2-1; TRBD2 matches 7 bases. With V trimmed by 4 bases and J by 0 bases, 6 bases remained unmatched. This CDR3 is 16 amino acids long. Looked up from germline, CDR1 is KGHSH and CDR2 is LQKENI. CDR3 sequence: CASSQLARVSYNEQFF. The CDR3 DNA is TGTGCCAGCTCACAACTAGCGCGAGTCTCCTACAATGAGCAGTTCTTC. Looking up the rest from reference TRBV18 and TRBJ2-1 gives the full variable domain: NAGVMQNPRHLVRRRGQEARLRCSPMKGHSHVYWYRQLPEEGLKFMVYLQKENIIDESGMPKERFSAEFPKEGPSILRIQQVVRGDSAAYFCASSQLARVSYNEQFFGPGTRLTVL.

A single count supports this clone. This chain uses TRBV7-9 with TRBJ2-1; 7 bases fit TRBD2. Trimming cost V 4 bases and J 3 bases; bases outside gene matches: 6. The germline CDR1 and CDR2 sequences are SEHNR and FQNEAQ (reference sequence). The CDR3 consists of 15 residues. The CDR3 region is CASSSTGLRYNEQFF. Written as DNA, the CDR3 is TGTGCCAGCAGCTCCACGGGACTACGCTACAATGAGCAGTTCTTC.

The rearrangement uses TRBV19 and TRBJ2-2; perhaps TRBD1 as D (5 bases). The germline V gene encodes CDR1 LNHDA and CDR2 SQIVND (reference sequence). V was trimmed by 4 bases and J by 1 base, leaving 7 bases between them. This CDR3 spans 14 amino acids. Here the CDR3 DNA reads TGTGCCAGTAGTACCCAGGGGAACACCGGGGAGCTGTTTTTT. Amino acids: CASSTQGNTGELFF. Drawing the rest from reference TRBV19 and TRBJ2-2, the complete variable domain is DGGITQSPKYLFRKEGQNVTLSCEQNLNHDAMYWYRQDPGQGLRLIYYSQIVNDFQKGDIAEGYSVSREKKESFPLTVTSAQKNPTAFYLCASSTQGNTGELFFGEGSRLTVL.

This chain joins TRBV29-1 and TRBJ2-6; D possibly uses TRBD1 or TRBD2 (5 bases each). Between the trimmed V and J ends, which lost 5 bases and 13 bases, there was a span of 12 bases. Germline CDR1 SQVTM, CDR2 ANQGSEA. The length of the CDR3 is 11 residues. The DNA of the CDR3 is TGCAGCGTTCGGCTGGGGGAGGTCCTGACTTTC. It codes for CSVRLGEVLTF.

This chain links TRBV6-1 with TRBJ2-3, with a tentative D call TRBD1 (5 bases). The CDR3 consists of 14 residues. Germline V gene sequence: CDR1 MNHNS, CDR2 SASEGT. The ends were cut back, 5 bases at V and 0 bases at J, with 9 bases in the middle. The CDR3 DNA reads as TGTGCCAGCAGTTCGACAGATAGCACAGATACGCAGTATTTT. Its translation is CASSSTDSTDTQYF.

The DNA of the CDR3 is TGCGCCAGCAGCTTCCCGGAGACTAGCGGGAGCCAAGAGACCCAGTACTTC. It codes for CASSFPETSGSQETQYF. V usage is TRBV5-1 and J usage is TRBJ2-5; 12 nucleotides agree with TRBD2. V lost 2 bases, J lost 1 base, and 6 bases stayed unmatched. The CDR3 has 17 amino acids. Germline CDR1 is SGHRS and CDR2 is YFSETQ.

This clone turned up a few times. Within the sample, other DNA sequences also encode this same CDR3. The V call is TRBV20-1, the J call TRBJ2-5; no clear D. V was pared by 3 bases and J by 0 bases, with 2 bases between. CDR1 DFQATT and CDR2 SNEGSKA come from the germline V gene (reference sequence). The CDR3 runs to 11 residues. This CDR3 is CSARDQETQYF. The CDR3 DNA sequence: TGCAGTGCTAGGGACCAAGAGACCCAGTACTTC.

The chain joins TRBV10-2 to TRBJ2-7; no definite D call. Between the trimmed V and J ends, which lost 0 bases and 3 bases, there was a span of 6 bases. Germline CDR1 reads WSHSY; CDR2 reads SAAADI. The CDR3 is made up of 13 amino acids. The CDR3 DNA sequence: TGCGCCAGCAGTGAGTCTGGAAGCTACGAGCAGTACTTC. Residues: CASSESGSYEQYF.

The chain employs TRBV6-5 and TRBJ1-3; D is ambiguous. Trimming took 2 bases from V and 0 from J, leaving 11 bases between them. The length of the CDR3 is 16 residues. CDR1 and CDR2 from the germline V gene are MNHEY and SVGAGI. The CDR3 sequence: CASSYGGASSGNTIYF. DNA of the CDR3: TGTGCCAGCAGTTACGGCGGAGCATCCTCTGGAAACACCATATATTTT.

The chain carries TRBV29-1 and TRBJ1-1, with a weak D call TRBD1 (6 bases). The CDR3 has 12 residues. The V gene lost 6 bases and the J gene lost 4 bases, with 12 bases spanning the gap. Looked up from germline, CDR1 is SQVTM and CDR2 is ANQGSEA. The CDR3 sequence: CSVMTGGTEAFF. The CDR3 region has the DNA TGCAGCGTGATGACAGGCGGCACTGAAGCTTTCTTT.

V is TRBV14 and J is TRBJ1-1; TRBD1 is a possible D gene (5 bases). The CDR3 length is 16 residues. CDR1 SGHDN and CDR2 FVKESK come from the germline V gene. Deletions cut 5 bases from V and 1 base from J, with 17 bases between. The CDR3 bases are TGTGCCAGCAGCAGCACGCGGGGCGTGGAGAACACTGAAGCTTTCTTT. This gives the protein CASSSTRGVENTEAFF. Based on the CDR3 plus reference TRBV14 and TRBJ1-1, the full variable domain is EAGVTQFPSHSVIEKGQTVTLRCDPISGHDNLYWYRRVMGKEIKFLLHFVKESKQDESGMPNNRFLAERTGGTYSTLKVQPAELEDSGVYFCASSSTRGVENTEAFFGQGTRLTVV.

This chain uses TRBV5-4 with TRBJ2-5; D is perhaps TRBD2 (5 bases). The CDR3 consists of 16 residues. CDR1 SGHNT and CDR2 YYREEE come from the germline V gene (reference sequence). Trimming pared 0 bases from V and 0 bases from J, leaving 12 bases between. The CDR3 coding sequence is TGTGCCAGCAGCTTGGTCTCAGGAGGCCACCAAGAGACCCAGTACTTC. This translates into CASSLVSGGHQETQYF.

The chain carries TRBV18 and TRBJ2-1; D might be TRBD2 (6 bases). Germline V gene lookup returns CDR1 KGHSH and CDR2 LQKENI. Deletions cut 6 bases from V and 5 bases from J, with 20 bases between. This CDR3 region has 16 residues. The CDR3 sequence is CASSPRGGRRDNEQFF. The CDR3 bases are TGTGCCAGCTCCCCCCGCGGTGGGCGGAGGGACAATGAGCAGTTCTTC.

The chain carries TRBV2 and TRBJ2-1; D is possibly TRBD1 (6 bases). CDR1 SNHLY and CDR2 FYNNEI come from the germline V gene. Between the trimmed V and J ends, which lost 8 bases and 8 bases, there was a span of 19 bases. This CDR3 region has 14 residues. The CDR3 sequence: CASLWYREVDEQFF. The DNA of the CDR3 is TGTGCCAGCCTCTGGTACAGGGAAGTTGATGAGCAGTTCTTC.

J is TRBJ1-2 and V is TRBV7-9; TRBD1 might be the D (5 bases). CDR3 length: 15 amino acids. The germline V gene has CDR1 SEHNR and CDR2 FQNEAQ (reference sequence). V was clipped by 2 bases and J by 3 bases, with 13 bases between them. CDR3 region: CASSLRAGIDYGYTF. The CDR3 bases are TGTGCCAGCAGCTTACGGGCAGGGATAGACTATGGCTACACCTTC.

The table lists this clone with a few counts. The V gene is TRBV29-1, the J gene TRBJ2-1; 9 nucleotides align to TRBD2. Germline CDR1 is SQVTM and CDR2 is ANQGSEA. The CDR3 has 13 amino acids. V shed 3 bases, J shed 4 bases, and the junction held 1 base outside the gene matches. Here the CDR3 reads CSVEAGGYNEQFF. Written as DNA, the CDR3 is TGCAGCGTTGAGGCGGGGGGGTACAATGAGCAGTTCTTC.

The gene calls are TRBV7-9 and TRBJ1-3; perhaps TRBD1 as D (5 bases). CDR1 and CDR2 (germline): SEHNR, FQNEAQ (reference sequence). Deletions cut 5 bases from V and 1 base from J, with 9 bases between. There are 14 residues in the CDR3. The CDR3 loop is CASSQTASGNTIYF. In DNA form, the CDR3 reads TGTGCCAGCAGCCAGACAGCATCTGGAAACACCATATATTTT.

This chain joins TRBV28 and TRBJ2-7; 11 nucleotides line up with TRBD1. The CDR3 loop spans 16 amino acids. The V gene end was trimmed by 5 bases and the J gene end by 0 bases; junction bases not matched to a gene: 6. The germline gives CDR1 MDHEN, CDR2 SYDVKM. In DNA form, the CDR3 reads TGTGCCAGCAGTACTTATGGGACAGGGGGCTCCTACGAGCAGTACTTC. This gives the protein CASSTYGTGGSYEQYF.

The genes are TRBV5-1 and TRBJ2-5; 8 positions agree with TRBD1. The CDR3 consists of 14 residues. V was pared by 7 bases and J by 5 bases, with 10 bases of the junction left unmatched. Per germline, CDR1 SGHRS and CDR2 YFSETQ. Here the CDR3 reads CASGQDRVGETQYF. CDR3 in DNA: TGCGCCAGCGGCCAGGACAGGGTGGGCGAGACCCAGTACTTC.

CDR3 loop: CASSLGRTGSTEQYF. CDR3 nucleotides: TGTGCCAGCAGCTTAGGGAGGACAGGGTCGACCGAGCAGTACTTC. The V gene is TRBV7-9, the J gene TRBJ2-7; 8 bases are a match to TRBD1. CDR1 and CDR2 (germline): SEHNR, FQNEAQ (reference sequence). V shed 1 base and J 6 bases; nucleotides not matched to a gene: 8. CDR3 length: 15 amino acids.

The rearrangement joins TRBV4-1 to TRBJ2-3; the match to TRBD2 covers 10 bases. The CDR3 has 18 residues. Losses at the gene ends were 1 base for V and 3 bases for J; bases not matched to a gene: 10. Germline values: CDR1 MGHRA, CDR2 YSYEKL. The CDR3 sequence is CASSQARSSGSVTDTQYF. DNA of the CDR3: TGCGCCAGCAGCCAAGCTCGTTCTAGCGGGAGCGTGACAGATACGCAGTATTTT.

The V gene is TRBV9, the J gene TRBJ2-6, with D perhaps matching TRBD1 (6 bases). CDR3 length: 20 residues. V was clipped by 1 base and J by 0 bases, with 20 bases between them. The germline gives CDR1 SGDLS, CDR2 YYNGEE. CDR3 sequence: CASSVSVGTTNPSGANVLTF. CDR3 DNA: TGTGCCAGCAGCGTATCTGTAGGGACAACAAACCCCTCTGGGGCCAACGTCCTGACTTTC.